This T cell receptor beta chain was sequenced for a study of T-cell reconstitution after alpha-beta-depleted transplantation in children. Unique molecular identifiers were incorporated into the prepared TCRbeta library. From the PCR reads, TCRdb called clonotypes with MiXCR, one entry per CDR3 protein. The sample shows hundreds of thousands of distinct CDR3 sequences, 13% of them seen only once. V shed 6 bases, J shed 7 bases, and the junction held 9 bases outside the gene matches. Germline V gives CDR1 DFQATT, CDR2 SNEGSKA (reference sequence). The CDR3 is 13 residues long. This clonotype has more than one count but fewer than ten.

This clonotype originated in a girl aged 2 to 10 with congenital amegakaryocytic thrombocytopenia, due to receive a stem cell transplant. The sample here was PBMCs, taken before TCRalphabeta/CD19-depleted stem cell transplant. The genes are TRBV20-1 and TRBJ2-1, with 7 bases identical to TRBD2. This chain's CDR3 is CSANGRFANEQFF. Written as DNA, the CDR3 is TGCAGTGCCAACGGGAGGTTCGCTAATGAGCAGTTCTTC.